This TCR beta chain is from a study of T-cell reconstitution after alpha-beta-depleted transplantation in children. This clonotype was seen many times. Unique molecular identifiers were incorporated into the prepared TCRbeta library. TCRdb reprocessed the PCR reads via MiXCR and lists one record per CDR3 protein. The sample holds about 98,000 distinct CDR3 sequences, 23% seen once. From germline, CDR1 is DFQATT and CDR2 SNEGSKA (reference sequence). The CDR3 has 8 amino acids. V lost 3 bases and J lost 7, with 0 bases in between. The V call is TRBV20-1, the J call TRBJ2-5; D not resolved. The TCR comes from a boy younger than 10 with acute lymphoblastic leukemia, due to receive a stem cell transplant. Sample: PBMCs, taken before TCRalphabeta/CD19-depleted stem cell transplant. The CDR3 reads CSARTQYF. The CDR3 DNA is TGCAGTGCTAGGACCCAGTACTTC.